The rows below give T cell receptor beta chains drawn from one sample of a study of OX40 agonist ivuxolimab in advanced cancers. TCRdb keeps only in-frame clones here, not all; method: immunoSEQ multiplex PCR. The sample contains approximately 23,000 clones, over 80% of which appear only once. The specimen was CD4+ or CD8+ T cells sorted from blood, collected in a trial of the OX40 agonist ivuxolimab. The source of these receptors is an adult with an advanced solid tumor such as melanoma, head and neck, liver or kidney cancer. The CDR3 runs from the conserved cysteine through the conserved F or W. The D gene is left open where the match is weak. Only some rows state a clone size, as once, few, many or a class for expanded clones.

TRBV9	TRBJ2-3	16	TRBD2	NA	CASSPGTGGAPDTQYF	TGTGCCAGCAGCCCCGGGACCGGGGGGGCTCCAGATACGCAGTATTTT
TRBV11-2	TRBJ2-1	15	NA	NA	CASSLGQGSYNEQFF	TGTGCCAGCAGCTTAGGGCAGGGTTCCTACAATGAGCAGTTCTTC
TRBV6-6	TRBJ2-3	15	NA	NA	CASSHGQSSTDTQYF	TGTGCCAGCAGTCACGGGCAGAGTAGCACAGATACGCAGTATTTT
TRBV25-1	TRBJ2-7	14	NA	once	CASSEVGGAYEQYF	TGTGCCAGCAGTGAGGTCGGCGGAGCCTACGAGCAGTACTTC
TRBV7-2	TRBJ1-5	15	NA	NA	CASSLGQAFNQPQHF	TGTGCCAGCAGCTTAGGACAGGCTTTCAATCAGCCCCAGCATTTT
TRBV7-6	TRBJ2-5	14	NA	NA	CASSLRLGEETQYF	TGTGCCAGCAGCCTCCGCCTGGGAGAGGAGACCCAGTACTTC
TRBV5-1	TRBJ2-7	15	NA	medium-sized	CASSLAMGESYEQYF	TGCGCCAGCAGCTTGGCCATGGGGGAGAGTTACGAGCAGTACTTC
TRBV5-4	TRBJ2-5	15	NA	NA	CASSSPGHPQETQYF	TGTGCCAGCAGCTCACCGGGACACCCCCAAGAGACCCAGTACTTC
TRBV25-1	TRBJ1-1	11	NA	NA	CASRRNTEAFF	TGTGCCAGCAGAAGGAACACTGAAGCTTTCTTT
TRBV19	TRBJ2-5	15	NA	once	CASSQTSRVTETQYF	TGTGCCAGTAGCCAAACTAGCAGGGTTACGGAGACCCAGTACTTC
TRBV18	TRBJ2-5	17	TRBD1	NA	CASSPPGDRGFQETQYF	TGTGCCAGCTCACCTCCCGGGGACAGGGGGTTTCAAGAGACCCAGTACTTC
TRBV9	TRBJ2-2	15	NA	NA	CASSGSWTGTGELFF	TGTGCCAGCAGCGGCTCATGGACGGGCACCGGGGAGCTGTTTTTT
TRBV9	TRBJ2-3	19	TRBD2	NA	CASSPVLAGGPFSPDTQYF	TGTGCCAGCAGCCCCGTACTAGCGGGGGGACCTTTCAGTCCAGATACGCAGTATTTT
TRBV10-3	TRBJ2-1	13	NA	NA	CAISPDSSYEQFF	TGTGCCATCAGTCCGGACAGCAGCTATGAGCAGTTCTTC
TRBV2	TRBJ2-7	16	TRBD1	NA	CAVLRRGTGFPYEQYF	TGTGCCGTACTAAGGCGGGGGACAGGGTTCCCCTACGAGCAGTACTTC
TRBV27	TRBJ1-1	14	NA	once	CASSLGQMNTEAFF	TGTGCCAGCAGTTTAGGACAGATGAACACTGAAGCTTTCTTT
TRBV27	TRBJ2-7	13	TRBD1	once	CASSPTGNYEQYF	TGTGCCAGCAGTCCGACAGGGAACTACGAGCAGTACTTC
TRBV11-3	TRBJ2-7	13	NA	NA	CASSAGLTYEQYF	TGTGCCAGCAGCGCCGGACTGACCTACGAGCAGTACTTC
TRBV9	TRBJ2-7	15	NA	NA	CASSVLGTSGDEQYF	TGTGCCAGCAGCGTACTCGGGACCTCCGGGGACGAGCAGTACTTC
TRBV4-1	TRBJ2-5	18	NA	NA	CASSQDRGEAGDEETQYF	TGCGCCAGCAGCCAAGATAGGGGGGAGGCAGGGGATGAGGAGACCCAGTACTTC
TRBV6-5	TRBJ1-1	15	NA	once	CASSYDPGGITEAFF	TGTGCCAGCAGTTACGATCCGGGCGGGATAACTGAAGCTTTCTTT
TRBV7-8	TRBJ1-2	14	NA	NA	CASSLAGANYGYTF	TGTGCCAGCAGCTTAGCGGGGGCTAACTATGGCTACACCTTC
TRBV11-2	TRBJ2-3	14	NA	NA	CASSFGWGADTQYF	TGTGCCAGCAGCTTTGGCTGGGGCGCAGATACGCAGTATTTT
TRBV5-4	TRBJ2-7	14	TRBD2	NA	CASSLLAGTYEQYF	TGTGCCAGCAGCTTACTAGCGGGGACCTACGAGCAGTACTTC
TRBV5-5	TRBJ2-7	15	NA	NA	CASSFGDLVIYEQYF	TGTGCCAGCAGCTTTGGGGATTTGGTTATCTACGAGCAGTACTTC
TRBV7-6	TRBJ2-3	15	NA	NA	CASSFGIGGTDTQYF	TGTGCCAGCAGCTTCGGGATAGGGGGCACAGATACGCAGTATTTT
TRBV4-3	TRBJ2-1	16	TRBD2	NA	CASSQAGGLADNEQFF	TGCGCCAGCAGCCAAGCTGGCGGACTAGCCGACAATGAGCAGTTCTTC
TRBV7-9	TRBJ2-1	14	TRBD2	NA	CASRGGLGQGEQFF	TGTGCCAGCAGAGGGGGACTAGGACAAGGTGAGCAGTTCTTC
TRBV9	TRBJ2-1	12	NA	NA	CASRVVGGEQFF	TGTGCCAGCAGGGTCGTGGGGGGTGAGCAGTTCTTC
TRBV6-5	TRBJ2-2	15	NA	NA	CASTSLYDGTGELFF	TGTGCCAGCACTAGCCTGTATGACGGCACCGGGGAGCTGTTTTTT
TRBV4-3	TRBJ2-6	18	TRBD1	few	CASSQRQGAKTGANVLTF	TGCGCCAGCAGCCAAAGGCAGGGGGCTAAGACTGGGGCCAACGTCCTGACTTTC
TRBV6-5	TRBJ1-2	12	NA	NA	CASSYVGDGYTF	TGTGCCAGCAGTTACGTCGGGGACGGCTACACCTTC
TRBV2	TRBJ2-7	15	NA	NA	CASIERPGPLYEQYF	TGTGCCAGCATCGAACGCCCCGGACCCCTCTACGAGCAGTACTTC
TRBV21-1	TRBJ2-7	15	NA	NA	CASSPLAGESYEQYF	TGTGCCAGCAGCCCACTAGCGGGAGAGTCCTACGAGCAGTACTTC
TRBV6-6	TRBJ1-4	16	TRBD1	NA	CASSFLFRDRDEKLFF	TGTGCCAGCAGCTTCCTTTTCCGGGACAGGGATGAAAAACTGTTTTTT
TRBV10-1	TRBJ2-1	17	TRBD2	NA	CASSEYSGRAEVHEQFF	TGCGCCAGCAGTGAGTACAGCGGGAGGGCCGAGGTCCATGAGCAGTTCTTC